Following are 27 T cell receptor beta chains from one sample sequenced in a study of PD-L1 blockade in urothelial cancer. Time point indicated: pretreatment peripheral blood. Assay used: immunoSEQ multiplex PCR; TCRdb lists only in-frame clones, some missing. Of about 43,000 clones detected, around 80% appear once; the ten largest clones hold around 15%. Sample: PBMCs, taken around atezolizumab (anti-PD-L1) treatment. These receptors originate from a man in his 60s with urothelial cancer.

The chain has TRBV6-5 and TRBJ1-1; D may be TRBD1 (6 bases). Germline CDR1 MNHEY, CDR2 SVGAGI. Trimming pared 4 bases from V and 5 bases from J, leaving 14 bases between. The CDR3 length is 14 residues. The CDR3 DNA reads TGTGCCAGCAGTTTTACAGGGAGGGAGACTGAAGCTTTCTTT. Protein sequence: CASSFTGRETEAFF.

The chain carries TRBV29-1 and TRBJ2-4; unclear D gene. Germline values: CDR1 SQVTM, CDR2 ANQGSEA. V lost 6 bases to trimming and J lost 1 base, with 10 bases between them. The CDR3 totals 13 residues. The CDR3 spells CSVASPAKNIQYF. CDR3 in DNA: TGCAGCGTCGCTAGTCCGGCCAAAAACATTCAGTACTTC. Based on the CDR3 plus reference TRBV29-1 and TRBJ2-4, the full variable domain is SAVISQKPSRDICQRGTSLTIQCQVDSQVTMMFWYRQQPGQSLTLIATANQGSEATYESGFVIDKFPISRPNLTFSTLTVSNMSPEDSSIYLCSVASPAKNIQYFGAGTRLSVL.

The chain employs TRBV6-5 and TRBJ2-2; 8 positions match TRBD1. This CDR3 comprises 16 residues. The V gene's germline CDR1 is MNHEY and CDR2 SVGAGI. V shed 2 bases and J 5 bases; nucleotides not matched to a gene: 7. CDR3 sequence (DNA): TGTGCCAGCAGTTACCTCGGACAGGGCCCGACCGGGGAGCTGTTTTTT. This sequence encodes CASSYLGQGPTGELFF.

V gene TRBV7-2 combines with J gene TRBJ2-3, with TRBD2 matching 7 bases. This CDR3 is 16 amino acids long. From germline, CDR1 is SGHTA and CDR2 FQGNSA. V lost 1 base and J lost 6; bases outside the gene matches: 10. The DNA for the CDR3 is TGTGCCAGCAGCTTAGGGGCTAGCGGACTCAAGGATACGCAGTATTTT. Translating it yields CASSLGASGLKDTQYF.

The rearrangement links TRBV5-5 to TRBJ1-4, with 9 nucleotides matching TRBD1. Germline V CDR1 and CDR2: SGHKS, YYEKEE (reference sequence). The CDR3 is made up of 18 amino acids. Trimming at V came to 2 bases and at J to 8 bases, leaving 16 bases not matched to a gene. The CDR3 region is CASSLIDPRLDRGEKLFF. The CDR3 coding sequence is TGTGCCAGCAGCTTAATAGACCCCCGGTTGGACAGGGGAGAAAAACTGTTTTTT.

The chain employs TRBV5-1 and TRBJ1-6; TRBD1 aligns across 9 bases. The CDR3 contains 16 residues. The germline V gene encodes CDR1 SGHRS and CDR2 YFSETQ. V shed 1 base, J shed 7 bases, and the junction held 6 bases outside the gene matches. The CDR3 DNA sequence: TGCGCCAGCAGCTTGAGTGGGACAGGGCAAAATTCACCCCTCCACTTT. It translates to CASSLSGTGQNSPLHF.

The genes are TRBV27 and TRBJ2-1; 8 bases are shared with TRBD1. The CDR3 consists of 13 residues. V lost 10 bases, J lost 2 bases, and 4 bases stayed unmatched. The germline V gene has CDR1 MNHEY and CDR2 SMNVEV (reference sequence). The DNA for the CDR3 is TGTGCCACCAGGGGGCATACCTACAATGAGCAGTTCTTC. Translation: CATRGHTYNEQFF.

This chain connects TRBV6-5 to TRBJ1-1; 7 bases map to TRBD1. Germline loops: CDR1 MNHEY, CDR2 SVGAGI. The CDR3 runs to 14 residues. V trimming: 2 bases; J trimming: 5 bases; junction bases outside the gene matches: 5. In DNA, the CDR3 is TGTGCCAGCAGTTACGGAGTCAGGGGGACTGAAGCTTTCTTT. It translates to CASSYGVRGTEAFF.

The rearrangement joins TRBV7-2 to TRBJ1-4; the match to TRBD1 covers 9 bases. The CDR3 has 15 amino acids. Germline V gene lookup returns CDR1 SGHTA and CDR2 FQGNSA. Trimming at V came to 1 base and at J to 8 bases, leaving 5 bases not matched to a gene. CDR3 sequence reads: CASSLGGTGKEKLFF. DNA for the CDR3: TGTGCCAGCAGCTTAGGGGGGACAGGGAAAGAAAAACTGTTTTTT.

The chain joins TRBV19 to TRBJ2-7; 10 nucleotides line up with TRBD2. The length of the CDR3 is 18 residues. Trimming cost V 1 base and J 6 bases; bases outside gene matches: 15. Germline CDR1 LNHDA, CDR2 SQIVND (reference sequence). The CDR3 region has the DNA TGTGCCAGTAGTATAGCCGGCGGGAGCCTAGCGGGAGATGGCGAGCAGTACTTC. Translation gives CASSIAGGSLAGDGEQYF.

The V gene is TRBV5-6, the J gene TRBJ1-3; D might be TRBD1 (6 bases). Trimming left V 7 bases short and J 1 base short, with 24 bases between. The CDR3 runs to 18 residues. The V gene's germline CDR1 is SGHDT and CDR2 YYEEEE. Here the CDR3 DNA reads TGTGCCAGCGCGCAACAGGGAATTCTAGGGATGTCTGGAAACACCATATATTTT. Translating it yields CASAQQGILGMSGNTIYF.

The chain combines TRBV28 with TRBJ1-1; a possible D gene is TRBD1 (6 bases). The CDR3 totals 13 residues. The V and J ends lost 7 bases and 3 bases respectively, with 12 bases between them. Germline loops: CDR1 MDHEN, CDR2 SYDVKM. In DNA form, the CDR3 reads TGTGCCAGCACCTCCCACAGGGACACTGAAGCTTTCTTT. The encoded protein is CASTSHRDTEAFF.

J is TRBJ1-2 and V is TRBV29-1, with 10 bases that match TRBD1. Germline values: CDR1 SQVTM, CDR2 ANQGSEA. J lost 7 bases, V lost 5 bases, and 13 bases had no gene match. The CDR3 is 15 residues long. The CDR3 sequence: CSVRQGAQDISGYTF. The DNA of the CDR3 is TGCAGCGTTCGACAGGGGGCGCAGGACATCTCTGGCTACACCTTC.

This clone has only a few counts. This chain connects TRBV29-1 to TRBJ2-7; TRBD2 matches at 13 bases. V dropped 5 bases and J dropped 6; count of bases not matched to a gene: 10. The CDR3 consists of 15 residues. Per the germline V gene, CDR1 is SQVTM and CDR2 is ANQGSEA. The CDR3 reads CSVSGLAGALSEQYF. The CDR3 DNA reads as TGCAGCGTTTCCGGACTAGCGGGAGCTCTCAGCGAGCAGTACTTC.

This clone has just a few counts. V is TRBV2 and J is TRBJ1-1; 7 bases fit TRBD1. V shed 6 bases, J shed 1 base, and the junction held 8 bases outside the gene matches. Germline CDR1 is SNHLY and CDR2 is FYNNEI. The CDR3 consists of 15 residues. In nucleotides, the CDR3 is TGTGCCAGCAGGCCCTACCGACAGGGGAACACTGAAGCTTTCTTT. Translated: CASRPYRQGNTEAFF. The full variable domain, completed using reference TRBV2 and TRBJ1-1, is EPEVTQTPSHQVTQMGQEVILRCVPISNHLYFYWYRQILGQKVEFLVSFYNNEISEKSEIFDDQFSVERPDGSNFTLKIRSTKLEDSAMYFCASRPYRQGNTEAFFGQGTRLTVV.

DNA for the CDR3: TGTGCCAGCAGCCAAGATATGCCGGGGGACTATGGCTACACCTTC. Amino acids: CASSQDMPGDYGYTF. The chain joins TRBV4-2 to TRBJ1-2; D is perhaps TRBD1 (5 bases). The ends were cut back, 0 bases at V and 3 bases at J, with 11 bases in the middle. This CDR3 is built from 15 residues. From germline, CDR1 is LGHNA and CDR2 YNFKEQ.

The genes are TRBV5-5 and TRBJ1-2; 7 bases align to TRBD1. Germline loops: CDR1 SGHKS, CDR2 YYEKEE (reference sequence). The CDR3 has 16 amino acids. The V segment lost 2 bases and the J segment 6 bases; nucleotides outside the gene matches: 13. The CDR3, as DNA: TGTGCCAGCAGCTTAGAGGGCTCACAGGGGCTGGATGGCTACACCTTC. Amino acid sequence: CASSLEGSQGLDGYTF. Using reference TRBV5-5 and TRBJ1-2 for the parts outside the CDR3, the full variable domain is DAGVTQSPTHLIKTRGQQVTLRCSPISGHKSVSWYQQVLGQGPQFIFQYYEKEERGRGNFPDRFSARQFPNYSSELNVNALLLGDSALYLCASSLEGSQGLDGYTFGSGTRLTVV.

The chain is built from TRBV5-5 and TRBJ2-7; 7 nucleotides match TRBD2. Losses at the gene ends were 6 bases for V and 3 bases for J; bases not matched to a gene: 9. The CDR3 is 14 amino acids. Germline CDR1 SGHKS, CDR2 YYEKEE (reference sequence). CDR3: CASTFIGEGYEQYF. The CDR3, as DNA: TGTGCCAGCACCTTTATTGGGGAGGGCTACGAGCAGTACTTC.

The chain links TRBV18 to TRBJ2-7; D perhaps matches TRBD1 (6 bases). The CDR3 covers 15 residues. CDR1 KGHSH and CDR2 LQKENI come from the germline V gene. Between the trimmed V and J ends, which lost 2 bases and 6 bases, there was a span of 17 bases. The CDR3 sequence is CASSPTDGKQGEQYF. The CDR3 region has the DNA TGTGCCAGCTCACCAACGGACGGGAAACAGGGCGAGCAGTACTTC.

The chain combines TRBV7-9 with TRBJ2-7; 9 nucleotides agree with TRBD1. In germline, CDR1 is SEHNR, CDR2 FQNEAQ (reference sequence). Germline trimming cut 5 bases from V and 4 bases from J; bases unmatched to any gene: 3. This CDR3 is 13 amino acids long. The CDR3 DNA reads as TGTGCCAGCAGCCCCGGGACAGGGTACGAGCAGTACTTC. Translation: CASSPGTGYEQYF.

This chain links TRBV4-3 with TRBJ2-2, with D perhaps TRBD1 (5 bases). V lost 2 bases to trimming and J lost 1 base, with 14 bases between them. CDR1 and CDR2 (germline): LGHNA, YSLEER. The CDR3 loop spans 17 amino acids. DNA of the CDR3: TGCGCCAGCAGCCAAAACCCCCGCGGACAGAACACCGGGGAGCTGTTTTTT. Encoded protein: CASSQNPRGQNTGELFF.

On this clone: In the same sample, other DNA sequences code for this CDR3. CDR3 loop: CSASENTEAFF. In DNA, the CDR3 is TGCAGTGCCAGCGAGAACACTGAAGCTTTCTTT. The chain employs TRBV20-1 and TRBJ1-1, with unresolved D. In germline, CDR1 is DFQATT, CDR2 SNEGSKA (reference sequence). The CDR3 runs 11 residues. The V and J ends lost 6 bases and 1 base respectively, with 6 bases between them.

The chain recombines TRBV7-2 with TRBJ2-7; 8 bases are shared with TRBD2. This CDR3 has 17 residues. The ends lost 1 base at V and 2 bases at J; junction bases unmatched: 10. In germline, CDR1 is SGHTA, CDR2 FQGNSA. CDR3 DNA: TGTGCCAGCAGCTTAGAGGTTAGCGGGAATATGGCCTACGAGCAGTACTTC. It encodes CASSLEVSGNMAYEQYF.

The chain couples TRBV5-1 to TRBJ1-1; a possible D gene is TRBD1 (5 bases). In germline, CDR1 is SGHRS, CDR2 YFSETQ. The CDR3 runs to 13 residues. V was shortened by 5 bases and J by 1 base, with 9 bases between the two germline ends. CDR3 in DNA: TGCGCCAGCAGTTTCGACAGGAACACTGAAGCTTTCTTT. It is translated as CASSFDRNTEAFF.

V usage is TRBV5-5 and J usage is TRBJ2-7; 8 bases are shared with TRBD1. V dropped 3 bases and J dropped 2; count of bases not matched to a gene: 7. This CDR3 is 15 amino acids long. CDR1 and CDR2 (germline): SGHKS, YYEKEE (reference sequence). The CDR3 is CASSSGTGLAYEQYF. The CDR3 nucleotides are TGTGCCAGCAGCTCCGGGACAGGACTGGCCTACGAGCAGTACTTC.

In DNA, the CDR3 is TGTGCCAGCAGTTACAACAGGGTTTCGAGCGGCTACACCTTC. Residues: CASSYNRVSSGYTF. The chain couples TRBV6-5 to TRBJ1-2; perhaps TRBD1 as D (6 bases). The germline gives CDR1 MNHEY, CDR2 SVGAGI. This CDR3 spans 14 amino acids. The germline V and J ends were trimmed by 2 bases and 8 bases, with 15 bases remaining between them.

The chain carries TRBV7-2 and TRBJ2-1; 8 positions agree with TRBD2. Germline CDR1 SGHTA, CDR2 FQGNSA. The CDR3 contains 15 residues. Germline trimming cut 5 bases from V and 7 bases from J; bases unmatched to any gene: 10. The CDR3 loop reads CASSPYGGEANEQFF. For the CDR3, the DNA is TGTGCCAGCAGCCCCTACGGGGGGGAGGCGAATGAGCAGTTCTTC.